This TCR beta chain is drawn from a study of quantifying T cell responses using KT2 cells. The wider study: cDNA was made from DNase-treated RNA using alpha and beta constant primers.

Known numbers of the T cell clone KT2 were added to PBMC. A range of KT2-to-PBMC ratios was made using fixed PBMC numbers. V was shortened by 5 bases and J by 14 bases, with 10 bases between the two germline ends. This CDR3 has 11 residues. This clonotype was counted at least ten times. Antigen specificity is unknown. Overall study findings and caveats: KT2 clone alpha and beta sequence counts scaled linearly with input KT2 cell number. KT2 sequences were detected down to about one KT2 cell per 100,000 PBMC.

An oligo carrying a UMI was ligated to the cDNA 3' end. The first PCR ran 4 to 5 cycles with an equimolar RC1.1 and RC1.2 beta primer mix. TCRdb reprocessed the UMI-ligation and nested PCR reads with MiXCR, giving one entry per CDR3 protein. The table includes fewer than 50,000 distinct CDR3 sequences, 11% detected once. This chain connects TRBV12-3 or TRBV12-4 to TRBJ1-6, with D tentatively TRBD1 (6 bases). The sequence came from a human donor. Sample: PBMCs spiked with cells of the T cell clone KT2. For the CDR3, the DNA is TGTGCCAGCAGTAATACAGGGTCCCTCCACTTT. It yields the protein CASSNTGSLHF.